A few counts support the clone carrying this T cell receptor (beta chain). Germline CDR1 and CDR2: SGHTA and FQGNSA. The germline V and J ends were trimmed by 5 bases and 2 bases, with 13 bases remaining between them. The length of the CDR3 is 15 residues. This sample stems from a study of blood T cell repertoires in COVID-19. Study-level background: From the United States, Italy and Spain came samples of acute and convalescent COVID-19. PBMCs, B-cell-depleted T cells, or T cells were the source of the cDNA or gDNA that made up the material.

In the original analysis: Amplification of reference gene primers was used by the study to estimate nucleated cell counts. Here immunoSEQ multiplex PCR was the method, and the copy in TCRdb shows in-frame clones only, minus some. V and J calls and clone size are those listed in that table; D and trimming were worked out from the DNA. The data show 55,000 to 75,000 clones, with about 79% seen just once and roughly 27% held by the top ten. Sequenced material: peripheral blood. This chain connects TRBV7-2 to TRBJ2-1; D gene uncertain. The clonotype was recovered from a man aged 65 to 79 with acute or convalescent COVID-19. In DNA, the CDR3 is TGTGCCAGCAGCCCAACCTACAGAGCCTACAATGAGCAGTTCTTC. The encoded protein is CASSPTYRAYNEQFF.